This TCR beta chain was sequenced in a study of neurological immune-mediated disorders. This clonotype has ten or more counts. By 5'RACE with 10-nucleotide random UMIs, the cDNA was made. Via MiXCR, TCRdb re-called the 5' RACE reads, giving one row per CDR3 protein. The profile shows 85,000 to 110,000 distinct CDR3 sequences, 10% to 13% of them singletons. Indicated time point: longitudinal time-point 3. The germline V gene has CDR1 SGHRS and CDR2 YFSETQ. V was trimmed by 4 bases and J by 3 bases, leaving 15 bases between them. There are 15 residues in the CDR3. Material for sequencing was PBMCs. The chain couples TRBV5-1 to TRBJ2-3, with unresolved D. This receptor was identified in a female donor with HTLV-1-associated myelopathy (HAM/TSP). For the CDR3, the DNA is TGCGCCAGCAGCCAGACTGTCGGCTCAACAGATACGCAGTATTTT. Amino acid sequence: CASSQTVGSTDTQYF. Using reference TRBV5-1 and TRBJ2-3 for the parts outside the CDR3, the full variable domain is KAGVTQTPRYLIKTRGQQVTLSCSPISGHRSVSWYQQTPGQGLQFLFEYFSETQRNKGNFPGRFSGRQFSNSRSEMNVSTLELGDSALYLCASSQTVGSTDTQYFGPGTRLTVL.